This T cell receptor beta chain comes out of a study of T cell changes during pregnancy in multiple sclerosis. The CDR3 is 18 amino acids. Per the germline V gene, CDR1 is SGHAT and CDR2 is FQNNGV. Unmatched junction bases numbered 4, after V lost 5 bases and J lost 0 bases. TCRdb's table, derived via immunoSEQ multiplex PCR, lists solely in-frame clones and lacks some. The table shows about 77,000 clones, with approximately 94% occurring only once. This sequence originates from a female donor in good health, enrolled as a control in a pregnancy study. This chain joins TRBV11-2 and TRBJ2-6; 13 bases match TRBD2. The sample was peripheral blood, taken after pregnancy. Here the CDR3 DNA reads TGTGCCAGCAGCCCCCGGACTAGCGGGAGCTCTGGGGCCAACGTCCTGACTTTC. This gives the protein CASSPRTSGSSGANVLTF.